The next 20 T cell receptor beta chains were all read from a single sample in a study of cytomegalovirus exposure and HLA in healthy donors. The study ran its PCR with 60 Vbeta and 13 Jbeta primers. Libraries were prepared by immunoSEQ multiplex PCR; TCRdb keeps only in-frame clonotypes and omits some of them. The table has some 150,000 clones, about 80% seen once; the top ten hold about 4.3%. Input material: PBMCs. These receptors originate from a man aged 25 to 45 in good health and CMV-seronegative.

The rearrangement uses TRBV30 and TRBJ2-1; D not certain. V was shortened by 8 bases and J by 10 bases, with 21 bases between the two germline ends. This CDR3 contains 13 residues. The germline CDR1 and CDR2 sequences are GTSNPN and SVGIG (reference sequence). CDR3 loop: CALKVSSPREQFF. The CDR3 bases are TGTGCCCTCAAGGTTTCATCCCCCAGGGAGCAGTTCTTC.

This clone showed up just a few times. V is TRBV5-1 and J is TRBJ1-5, with a weak D call TRBD1 (5 bases). CDR1 is SGHRS, CDR2 YFSETQ, per germline. There are 14 residues in the CDR3. The V end was cut by 4 bases, the J end by 7 bases, with 15 bases between. CDR3 sequence: CASSPLGGKQPQHF. CDR3 sequence (DNA): TGCGCCAGCAGCCCCTTGGGGGGGAAGCAGCCCCAGCATTTT.

V usage is TRBV19 and J usage is TRBJ2-4, with D possibly TRBD2 on 7 matching bases. CDR3 length: 14 amino acids. Germline V gives CDR1 LNHDA, CDR2 SQIVND (reference sequence). Trimming took 6 bases from V and 3 from J, leaving 12 bases between them. The DNA of the CDR3 is TGTGCCAGTAGGGGGGGGCTTGACAAAAACATTCAGTACTTC. This codes for CASRGGLDKNIQYF.

Here the CDR3 DNA reads TGCGCCAGCAGCCACGGTTGGCGGACAGGGGGAACTGAAGCTTTCTTT. Protein: CASSHGWRTGGTEAFF. V gene TRBV5-1 combines with J gene TRBJ1-1, with 10 bases aligning to TRBD1. V lost 4 bases and J lost 5; bases outside the gene matches: 11. The CDR3 totals 16 residues. Germline CDR1 SGHRS, CDR2 YFSETQ.

This sequence joins TRBV29-1 and TRBJ1-1; 9 bases are a match to TRBD1. Losses at the gene ends were 3 bases for V and 5 bases for J; bases not matched to a gene: 4. Germline lookup yields CDR1 SQVTM and CDR2 ANQGSEA. CDR3 length: 13 residues. This CDR3 reads CSVDGQGRTEAFF. In nucleotides, the CDR3 is TGCAGCGTTGACGGACAGGGGCGAACTGAAGCTTTCTTT.

This chain's CDR3 is CASTWTERAYGYTF. CDR3 sequence (DNA): TGTGCCAGCACTTGGACAGAAAGGGCCTATGGCTACACCTTC. The chain links TRBV28 to TRBJ1-2; the D gene is possibly TRBD1 (6 bases). The CDR3 sequence is 14 residues long. The germline gives CDR1 MDHEN, CDR2 SYDVKM. V was cut by 7 bases and J by 4 bases, with 16 bases left in between.

The sample holds one count of this clone. The genes are TRBV6-5 and TRBJ2-3; TRBD2 is a possible D gene (6 bases). CDR1 is MNHEY and CDR2 is SVGAGI in the germline V gene. The V and J ends lost 7 bases and 5 bases respectively, with 16 bases between them. The CDR3 loop spans 14 amino acids. CDR3 sequence: CASNQWGVGDTQYF. DNA of the CDR3: TGTGCCAGCAACCAGTGGGGGGTTGGAGATACGCAGTATTTT.

This chain's CDR3 is CASSLRGNTEAFF. CDR3 in DNA: TGCGCCAGCAGCCTCAGGGGTAACACTGAAGCTTTCTTT. This chain joins TRBV5-1 and TRBJ1-1, with a weak D call TRBD1 (6 bases). Germline CDR1 reads SGHRS; CDR2 reads YFSETQ. Trimming took 4 bases from V and 2 from J, leaving 9 bases between them. The CDR3 has 13 residues.

With regard to this clone: A junction boundary mismatches the germline segment, possibly from a read error. The sample holds other DNA sequences that translate to the same CDR3. CDR3 loop: CASSPGRVTFNEQFF. CDR3 nucleotides: TGTGCTAGCAGCCCCGGGCGGGTGACCTTCAATGAGCAGTTCTTC. The chain carries TRBV2 and TRBJ2-1; the D gene is possibly TRBD2 (5 bases). CDR1 SNHLY and CDR2 FYNNEI come from the germline V gene. The CDR3 has 15 residues.

This sequence joins TRBV19 and TRBJ1-5, with 11 bases matching TRBD1. CDR1 LNHDA and CDR2 SQIVND come from the germline V gene (reference sequence). The CDR3 loop spans 17 amino acids. The junction had 8 bases not matched to a gene; V was cut back by 6 bases and J by 1 base. The CDR3 sequence is CASRIRTGGMSNQPQHF. The CDR3 nucleotides read TGTGCCAGTAGGATCAGGACAGGGGGCATGAGCAATCAGCCCCAGCATTTT.

The chain recombines TRBV7-9 with TRBJ2-3; 8 positions agree with TRBD2. This CDR3 has 18 amino acids. Looked up from germline, CDR1 is SEHNR and CDR2 is FQNEAQ (reference sequence). V lost 2 bases to trimming and J lost 3 bases; unmatched junction nucleotides: 13. CDR3 sequence: CASSLLGAGGRRTDTQYF. The DNA for the CDR3 is TGTGCCAGCAGCTTATTGGGGGCAGGCGGGAGGAGGACAGATACGCAGTATTTT.

The CDR3 DNA sequence: TGCAGCGTTGAAGTAATGGTAGCTGGTATCACAGATACGCAGTATTTT. Translating it yields CSVEVMVAGITDTQYF. The rearrangement links TRBV29-1 to TRBJ2-3; no reliable D call. CDR1 SQVTM and CDR2 ANQGSEA come from the germline V gene. With 1 base removed from V and 2 bases from J, the gap between germline ends came to 16 bases. The CDR3 is 16 residues long.

This chain connects TRBV27 to TRBJ1-2; 7 bases match TRBD1. With V trimmed by 6 bases and J by 10 bases, 14 bases remained unmatched. The CDR3 totals 14 residues. The V gene's germline CDR1 is MNHEY and CDR2 SMNVEV (reference sequence). CDR3 bases: TGTGCCAGCAGCGATCCGACCGGGACAGCGCACTACACCTTC. Translation: CASSDPTGTAHYTF.

This clone was observed a handful of times. The chain combines TRBV30 with TRBJ1-3; D remains ambiguous. Germline loops: CDR1 GTSNPN, CDR2 SVGIG (reference sequence). V was trimmed by 5 bases and J by 3 bases, leaving 8 bases between them. The CDR3 sequence is 12 residues long. The CDR3 loop reads CAWGLGGNTIYF. The DNA of the CDR3 is TGTGCCTGGGGGCTGGGTGGAAACACCATATATTTT.

The rearrangement uses TRBV7-9 and TRBJ2-3, with 7 bases lining up with TRBD1. This CDR3 is 14 amino acids long. CDR1 SEHNR and CDR2 FQNEAQ come from the germline V gene (reference sequence). V was clipped by 6 bases and J by 5 bases; unmatched bases: 8. The DNA of the CDR3 is TGTGCCAGCAGGTATACATCAGGGGGAGATACGCAGTATTTT. This sequence encodes CASRYTSGGDTQYF.

V usage is TRBV7-3 and J usage is TRBJ1-1; 10 bases are shared with TRBD1. The CDR3 length is 15 residues. Germline lookup yields CDR1 SGHTA and CDR2 FQGTGA. V was pared by 6 bases and J by 5 bases, with 9 bases of the junction left unmatched. The CDR3 spells CASSREGQGLTEAFF. CDR3 in DNA: TGTGCCAGCAGTCGAGAGGGACAGGGGCTGACTGAAGCTTTCTTT. Variable domain in full (rest from reference TRBV7-3 and TRBJ1-1): GAGVSQTPSNKVTEKGKYVELRCDPISGHTALYWYRQSLGQGPEFLIYFQGTGAADDSGLPNDRFFAVRPEGSVSTLKIQRTERGDSAVYLCASSREGQGLTEAFFGQGTRLTVV.

J is TRBJ2-7 and V is TRBV2; TRBD1 agrees at 7 bases. Germline CDR1 reads SNHLY; CDR2 reads FYNNEI. The junction had 7 bases not matched to a gene; V was cut back by 3 bases and J by 2 bases. The CDR3 consists of 15 residues. DNA for the CDR3: TGTGCCAGCAGTGATGGGCGGACAGGTGCCTACGAGCAGTACTTC. It yields the protein CASSDGRTGAYEQYF.

This sequence joins TRBV5-4 and TRBJ2-3, with D possibly being TRBD1 (6 bases). Germline loops: CDR1 SGHNT, CDR2 YYREEE (reference sequence). The CDR3 contains 15 residues. V shed 0 bases and J shed 0 bases, with 8 bases lying between them. CDR3 residues: CASSLGGQSTDTQYF. The CDR3 DNA is TGTGCCAGCAGCTTGGGTGGACAGAGCACAGATACGCAGTATTTT.

V usage is TRBV7-9 and J usage is TRBJ2-3; TRBD2 matches 8 bases. Germline lookup yields CDR1 SEHNR and CDR2 FQNEAQ (reference sequence). V lost 2 bases to trimming and J lost 3 bases; unmatched junction nucleotides: 4. The length of the CDR3 is 15 residues. The chain's CDR3 is CASSLNSGVTDTQYF. Here the CDR3 DNA reads TGTGCCAGCAGCTTAAATAGCGGGGTGACAGATACGCAGTATTTT.

The CDR3 DNA is TGTGCCAGCAGTTTCGGCGGGACAGGGAACTATGGCTACACCTTC. It specifies CASSFGGTGNYGYTF. V usage is TRBV28 and J usage is TRBJ1-2; 9 bases map to TRBD1. From germline, CDR1 is MDHEN and CDR2 SYDVKM. J lost 2 bases, V lost 3 bases, and 4 bases had no gene match. This CDR3 is built from 15 residues.